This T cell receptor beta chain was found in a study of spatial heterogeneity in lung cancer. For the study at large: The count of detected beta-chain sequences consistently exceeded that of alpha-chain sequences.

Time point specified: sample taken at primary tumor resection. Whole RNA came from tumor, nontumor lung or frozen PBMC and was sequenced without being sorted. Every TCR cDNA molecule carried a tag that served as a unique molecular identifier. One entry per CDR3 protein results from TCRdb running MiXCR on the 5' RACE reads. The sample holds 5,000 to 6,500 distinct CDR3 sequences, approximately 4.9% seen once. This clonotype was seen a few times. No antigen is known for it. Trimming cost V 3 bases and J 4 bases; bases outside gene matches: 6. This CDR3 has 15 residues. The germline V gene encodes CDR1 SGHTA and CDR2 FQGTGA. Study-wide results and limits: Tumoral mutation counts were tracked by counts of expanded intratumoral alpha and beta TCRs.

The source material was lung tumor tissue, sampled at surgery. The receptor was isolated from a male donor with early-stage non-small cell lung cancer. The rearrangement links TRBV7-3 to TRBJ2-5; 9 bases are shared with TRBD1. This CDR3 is CASSFGQGPLETQYF. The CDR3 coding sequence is TGTGCCAGCAGCTTTGGACAGGGGCCTTTAGAGACCCAGTACTTC. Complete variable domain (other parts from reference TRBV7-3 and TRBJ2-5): GAGVSQTPSNKVTEKGKYVELRCDPISGHTALYWYRQSLGQGPEFLIYFQGTGAADDSGLPNDRFFAVRPEGSVSTLKIQRTERGDSAVYLCASSFGQGPLETQYFGPGTRLLVL.